The present entry profiles one T cell receptor (beta chain) with its context. Germline CDR1 is LNHDA and CDR2 is SQIVND (reference sequence). This CDR3 contains 14 residues. Trimming removed 3 bases at V and 2 bases at J, with 10 bases between. The PCR contained 60 Vbeta and 13 Jbeta primers. Generated by immunoSEQ multiplex PCR, the TCRdb table keeps only in-frame clones and is missing some. The sample has around 200,000 clones, around 80% seen once. This record comes from a study of cytomegalovirus exposure and HLA in healthy donors. The sample was PBMCs. The rearrangement links TRBV19 to TRBJ1-2, with D perhaps matching TRBD1 (5 bases). This sequence originates from a woman under 40 in good health and CMV-seropositive. The CDR3 DNA follows: TGTGCCAGTAGTATCGACAGACAAAACTATGGCTACACCTTC. As protein: CASSIDRQNYGYTF.